Listed below are T cell receptor beta chains from one sample, sequenced in a study of tissue T cells after allogeneic stem cell transplantation. Some clones are missing from TCRdb's copy, which holds only in-frame ones; the method was immunoSEQ multiplex PCR. The sample holds about 42,000 clones, around 90% seen once. This specimen consisted of blood, obtained before transplantation. These receptors came from a woman aged 40-75 years who later had graft-versus-host disease after an allogeneic stem cell transplant. The conserved cysteine and the conserved F or W are not part of the CDR3 here.

v_gene	j_gene	CDR3aa
TRBV2	TRBJ1-1	ASKQGDGNTEAF
TRBV18	TRBJ2-5	ASSFEQGVYQETQY
TRBV27	TRBJ2-2	ALCPGHKETGELF
TRBV5-1	TRBJ1-1	ASSPEGIGVTEAF
TRBV18	TRBJ1-1	ASSPRQGSVTEAF
TRBV5-1	TRBJ2-7	ASSLAALDRGSEQY
TRBV5-4	TRBJ1-3	ASSLGPPVETIY
TRBV6-2/TRBV6-3	TRBJ1-3	ASSYVVGNTIY
TRBV4-3	TRBJ2-7	ASSQDQEASYEQY
TRBV28	TRBJ2-7	ASFARTGPTYEQY
TRBV5-1	TRBJ2-1	ASSFTSGARWAEQF
TRBV28	TRBJ2-3	ASSMAGYPDTQY
TRBV6-2/TRBV6-3	TRBJ1-1	ASSQLGGPMNTEAF
TRBV18	TRBJ2-5	ASSGLAGDRETQY
TRBV28	TRBJ2-3	ASRGQGADTQY
TRBV6-2/TRBV6-3	TRBJ2-3	ASSIAGGSDTQY
TRBV6-1	TRBJ1-5	ASSDREEGNQPQH
TRBV6-2/TRBV6-3	TRBJ2-7	ASSSDRVAYEQY
TRBV2	TRBJ1-2	AQGAGYT
TRBV11-2	TRBJ1-5	ASSPGPLGPQH
TRBV24-1	TRBJ2-2	APATGLKTGELF
TRBV25-1	TRBJ2-1	ASSDGVGGGLYNEQF
TRBV27	TRBJ2-7	ASSLSGQGSYEQY
TRBV7-2	TRBJ2-7	ASSPRAGDWAYEQY
TRBV5-6	TRBJ1-1	ASSRAPRGSEAF
TRBV18	TRBJ2-7	ASSKTSGSPHEQY
TRBV5-6	TRBJ2-5	ASSLGQGGYETQY